This T cell receptor (beta chain) was sequenced in a study of cytomegalovirus exposure and HLA in healthy donors. This clone was picked up a small number of times. Germline CDR1 SNHLY, CDR2 FYNNEI. This CDR3 comprises 14 residues. V shed 3 bases, J shed 9 bases, and the junction held 7 bases outside the gene matches. With 60 Vbeta and 13 Jbeta primers, the PCR was carried out. Clones were sequenced by immunoSEQ multiplex PCR, and TCRdb holds only the in-frame ones, with some missing. The sample shows fewer than 200,000 clones, 9.5% to 15% of them seen only once. The specimen sequenced was PBMCs. This rearrangement joins TRBV2 to TRBJ1-5; 8 bases match TRBD1. This receptor was identified in a man aged 50 to 60 in good health and CMV-seropositive. CDR3 bases: TGTGCCAGCAGTGAGGCAGGGGGCGCGGGGCCCCAGCATTTT. Translation: CASSEAGGAGPQHF.